Shown below are 20 T cell receptor beta chains from a single sample sequenced in a study of blood T cells in healthy people across ages. With a J-beta primer mix and a sample-barcoded 5' primer, a second PCR ran roughly 7 to 11 cycles. TCRdb processed the 5' RACE reads anew with MiXCR; each CDR3 protein has one entry. The sample has approximately 800,000 distinct CDR3 sequences, roughly 53% seen once. The specimen sequenced was blood. These receptor sequences come from a man older than 75 in good health.

A few counts support this clonotype. The chain uses TRBV27 and TRBJ1-1; the match to TRBD1 covers 9 bases. Germline CDR1 MNHEY, CDR2 SMNVEV (reference sequence). This CDR3 contains 12 residues. Trimming removed 6 bases from V and 4 bases from J; junction bases left unmatched: 0. CDR3 residues: CASRTGGTEAFF. As DNA, the CDR3 is TGTGCCAGCAGGACAGGGGGCACTGAAGCTTTCTTT.

Concerning this clonotype: A clone one base away is much larger, so this may be a read error. This chain uses TRBV9 with TRBJ2-4; D is uncertain. This CDR3 region has 15 residues. Germline CDR1 SGDLS, CDR2 YYNGEE. DNA of the CDR3: TGTGCCATCAGCGTAGGTTTCCTAGCCAAAAACATTCAGTACTTC. It translates to CAISVGFLAKNIQYF.

The chain uses TRBV7-6 and TRBJ2-7, with TRBD2 matching over 7 bases. Germline V gene sequence: CDR1 SGHVS, CDR2 FNYEAQ. V dropped 5 bases and J dropped 7; count of bases not matched to a gene: 20. The CDR3 spans 17 residues. As DNA, the CDR3 is TGTGCCAGCAGCCAACCCCCTGGGGCGGGAGTCAATAATGAGCAGTACTTC. Its protein is CASSQPPGAGVNNEQYF.

The rearrangement links TRBV7-2 to TRBJ2-6, with 9 bases matching TRBD1. From germline, CDR1 is SGHTA and CDR2 FQGNSA. Trimming took 3 bases from V and 0 from J; bases not matched to a gene: 3. CDR3 length: 17 residues. CDR3 protein: CASSFRDRVSGANVLTF. The CDR3 DNA reads TGTGCCAGCAGCTTCCGGGACAGGGTCTCTGGGGCCAACGTCCTGACTTTC.

The chain is built from TRBV20-1 and TRBJ2-7; TRBD2 matches at 13 bases. Unmatched junction bases numbered 6, after V lost 1 base and J lost 0 bases. This CDR3 has 17 amino acids. Per germline, CDR1 DFQATT and CDR2 SNEGSKA (reference sequence). DNA of the CDR3: TGCAGTGCTAGAGGAGGTTGGACTAGCGGGAGCTCCTACGAGCAGTACTTC. It yields the protein CSARGGWTSGSSYEQYF.

This chain links TRBV20-1 with TRBJ1-1, with a tentative D call TRBD1 (5 bases). V was trimmed by 3 bases and J by 1 base, leaving 9 bases between them. Germline-derived CDR1 and CDR2 are DFQATT and SNEGSKA (reference sequence). CDR3 length equals 13 residues. CDR3 nucleotides: TGCAGTGCTAGGGGACCTGCGAACACTGAAGCTTTCTTT. It translates to CSARGPANTEAFF.

The chain carries TRBV28 and TRBJ2-2; TRBD1 matches at 8 bases. Germline V gives CDR1 MDHEN, CDR2 SYDVKM. Germline trimming cut 8 bases from V and 6 bases from J; bases unmatched to any gene: 11. There are 15 residues in the CDR3. The CDR3 sequence is CASGGGQGAPGELFF. DNA of the CDR3: TGTGCCAGCGGAGGGGGGCAGGGGGCGCCCGGGGAGCTGTTTTTT.

This clonotype was seen a handful of times. The chain combines TRBV10-3 with TRBJ1-1; 8 bases line up with TRBD1. Trimming at V came to 4 bases and at J to 2 bases, leaving 6 bases not matched to a gene. The germline gives CDR1 ENHRY, CDR2 SYGVKD. This CDR3 contains 15 residues. The chain's CDR3 is CAISGDDRGNTEAFF. CDR3 nucleotides: TGTGCCATCAGTGGGGACGACAGGGGAAACACTGAAGCTTTCTTT.

This clonotype appeared a few times. This chain uses TRBV6-5 with TRBJ1-1; D is perhaps TRBD1 (5 bases). Trimming took off 3 bases at V and 11 bases at J, with 16 bases between the two ends. Germline V gives CDR1 MNHEY, CDR2 SVGAGI. The CDR3 covers 13 residues. CDR3 DNA: TGTGCCAGCAGTTATAGCAGGGAAAGGGCGGCTTTCTTT. It yields the protein CASSYSRERAAFF.

This clonotype was seen more than once but under ten times. This rearrangement joins TRBV29-1 to TRBJ2-1; D may be TRBD2 (6 bases). There are 13 residues in the CDR3. Germline CDR1 reads SQVTM; CDR2 reads ANQGSEA. V dropped 8 bases and J dropped 0 bases, with 11 bases sitting between them. CDR3 DNA sequence: TGCAGCTTCACTAGCTACTCCTACAATGAGCAGTTCTTC. It is translated as CSFTSYSYNEQFF.

This clonotype was detected only a few times. The V call is TRBV29-1, the J call TRBJ1-2; D is perhaps TRBD1 (5 bases). The CDR3 length is 11 residues. From germline, CDR1 is SQVTM and CDR2 ANQGSEA. V was shortened by 8 bases and J by 6 bases, with 13 bases between the two germline ends. The CDR3 loop is CSSKGGDGYTF. CDR3 nucleotide sequence: TGCAGCTCAAAGGGAGGGGATGGCTACACCTTC.

This clonotype was picked up a small number of times. The chain has TRBV11-2 and TRBJ2-4, with D perhaps TRBD2 (7 bases). Germline-derived CDR1 and CDR2 are SGHAT and FQNNGV. This CDR3 spans 15 amino acids. V was cut by 1 base and J by 7 bases, with 14 bases left in between. The CDR3 spells CASSLGGGLGNIQYF. Here the CDR3 DNA reads TGTGCCAGCAGCTTAGGGGGGGGCCTAGGCAACATTCAGTACTTC.

The chain recombines TRBV2 with TRBJ1-1, with 9 bases aligning to TRBD1. The germline CDR1 and CDR2 sequences are SNHLY and FYNNEI. The CDR3 is made up of 17 amino acids. V lost 7 bases to trimming and J lost 4 bases; unmatched junction nucleotides: 16. CDR3: CASNEGTGLLGSTEAFF. CDR3 in DNA: TGTGCCAGCAACGAAGGGACAGGGCTTTTAGGGAGCACTGAAGCTTTCTTT.

The J gene is TRBJ2-1, the V gene TRBV24-1; 8 nucleotides agree with TRBD1. The CDR3 runs to 15 residues. V lost 7 bases and J lost 8; bases outside the gene matches: 12. Germline-derived CDR1 and CDR2 are KGHDR and SFDVKD. CDR3 region: CATRSGDRWGDEQFF. The CDR3 bases are TGTGCCACCAGAAGTGGGGACAGGTGGGGGGATGAGCAGTTCTTC.

V gene TRBV6-6 combines with J gene TRBJ1-1; TRBD1 aligns across 7 bases. Germline CDR1 is MNHNY and CDR2 is SVGAGI (reference sequence). Trimming took 7 bases from V and 1 from J; bases not matched to a gene: 6. The CDR3 contains 14 residues. CDR3 loop: CASTPGTANTEAFF. In DNA, the CDR3 is TGTGCCAGCACCCCCGGGACAGCGAACACTGAAGCTTTCTTT.

This chain uses TRBV20-1 with TRBJ2-1, with 11 bases fitting TRBD2. This CDR3 has 16 residues. Germline loops: CDR1 DFQATT, CDR2 SNEGSKA (reference sequence). V dropped 5 bases and J dropped 0; count of bases not matched to a gene: 6. The CDR3 DNA is TGCAGTGCTTTCCCACTAGCGGGAGACTCCTACAATGAGCAGTTCTTC. Translated, it gives CSAFPLAGDSYNEQFF.

The chain is built from TRBV27 and TRBJ1-2; D may be TRBD1 (6 bases). Trimming left V 2 bases short and J 4 bases short, with 11 bases between. The CDR3 sequence is 14 residues long. Germline CDR1 MNHEY, CDR2 SMNVEV (reference sequence). CDR3 region: CASSLVAGAYGYTF. The CDR3 DNA is TGTGCCAGCAGTTTAGTGGCGGGGGCCTATGGCTACACCTTC.

This clonotype showed up just a few times. V usage is TRBV12-3 or TRBV12-4 and J usage is TRBJ2-7; D possibly uses TRBD1 or TRBD2 (5 bases each). V lost 8 bases and J 0 bases, leaving 8 bases between the germline ends. The CDR3 runs to 12 residues. Written as DNA, the CDR3 is TGTGCCAGCGCCGGGACCTCCTACGAGCAGTACTTC. This encodes CASAGTSYEQYF.

The J gene is TRBJ2-3, the V gene TRBV20-1; TRBD2 matches 8 bases. The CDR3 is 14 amino acids. The ends lost 2 bases at V and 4 bases at J; junction bases unmatched: 5. CDR1 is DFQATT, CDR2 SNEGSKA, per germline (reference sequence). The CDR3 reads CSARSGRFPDTQYF. DNA for the CDR3: TGCAGTGCTAGAAGCGGGAGATTCCCAGATACGCAGTATTTT.

This chain uses TRBV20-1 with TRBJ1-4; no firm D call. CDR3 size: 13 residues. V lost 0 bases, J lost 7 bases, and 9 bases lay in between. Germline V lookup: CDR1 DFQATT, CDR2 SNEGSKA (reference sequence). The CDR3 DNA sequence: TGCAGTGCTAGAGACAGCCCTATTGAAAAACTGTTTTTT. It encodes CSARDSPIEKLFF.